The rows below give T cell receptor beta chains drawn from one sample of a study of blood T cell repertoires in COVID-19. Some clones are missing from TCRdb's copy, which holds only in-frame ones; the method was immunoSEQ multiplex PCR. This table has approximately 80,000 clones, roughly 82% appearing once. Specimen: peripheral blood. The receptor source for this set is a man aged 55 to 69 with acute or convalescent COVID-19. Each CDR3 is given with its conserved first and last residue. D genes are given only for firm matches. Rows give clone size only sometimes, using once, few, many, or a class for an expanded clone.

d_call,j_call,v_call,clone_size,cdr3_nt,cdr3_aa
-,TRBJ2-1,TRBV7-2,-,TGTGCCAGCAGCTTTACACTAGCCGAACATGAGCAGTTCTTC,CASSFTLAEHEQFF
TRBD1,TRBJ2-7,TRBV19,-,TGTGCCAGTAGTCCGGGGACAGCCTACGAGCAGTACTTC,CASSPGTAYEQYF
-,TRBJ1-1,TRBV19,-,TGTGCCAACCCAGGGGTGAATACTGAAGCTTTCTTT,CANPGVNTEAFF
-,TRBJ2-1,TRBV6-6,-,TGTGCCAGCAGTTTGGCAGGGAAGCAGTTCTTC,CASSLAGKQFF
TRBD1,TRBJ1-1,TRBV6-2/TRBV6-3,-,TGTGCCAGCAGTCTCGTAACAGGGGTAAATACTGAAGCTTTCTTT,CASSLVTGVNTEAFF
-,TRBJ1-2,TRBV28,-,TGTGCCAGCACCAGTTTCTCTACAGGGTACTATGGCTACACCTTC,CASTSFSTGYYGYTF
TRBD2,TRBJ2-1,TRBV4-2,-,TGTGCCAGCAGCCAAGACGGTAGCGGGGGTGTTCTTGAGCAGTTCTTC,CASSQDGSGGVLEQFF
-,TRBJ2-2,TRBV11-2,-,TGTGCCAGCAGCCCCAACAGGAACACCGGGGAGCTGTTTTTT,CASSPNRNTGELFF
-,TRBJ2-1,TRBV28,-,TGTGCCAGCAGTTTCAGGTACGAGCAGTTCTTC,CASSFRYEQFF
TRBD2,TRBJ2-5,TRBV3-1/TRBV3-2,-,TGTGCCAGCAGCCTGGGACTAGCGGGGGACGCGAGAGGGACCCAGTACTTC,CASSLGLAGDARGTQYF
TRBD1,TRBJ1-1,TRBV5-6,few,TGTGCCAGCAGCGGGTCGACAGGGGGCTCCGCTGAAGCTTTCTTT,CASSGSTGGSAEAFF
-,TRBJ1-4,TRBV7-2,-,TGTGCCAGCAGCTTAGCCTTAACAGGCGACACTTCAACTAATGAAAAACTGTTTTTT,CASSLALTGDTSTNEKLFF
TRBD2,TRBJ2-1,TRBV6-1,-,TGTGCCAGCAGTGAAGCCGGGGGGACTAGGGGCGTGGATGAGCAGTTCTTC,CASSEAGGTRGVDEQFF
-,TRBJ2-7,TRBV7-2,-,TGTGCCAGCAGCTCCAAGTTGGAGGAGCAGTACTTC,CASSSKLEEQYF
-,TRBJ2-2,TRBV5-1,once,TGCGCCAGCCGCGGGAAATCCACCGGGGAGCTGTTTTTT,CASRGKSTGELFF
-,TRBJ1-4,TRBV3-1/TRBV3-2,-,TGTGCCAGCAGCCAAGGGGGGGTATTAGGAAAACTGTTTTTT,CASSQGGVLGKLFF
-,TRBJ2-1,TRBV7-9,-,TGTGCCAGCAGCTGGGACAACAATGAGCAGTTCTTC,CASSWDNNEQFF
-,TRBJ1-5,TRBV7-2,-,TGTGCCAGCAGCCCCAATGGCGGTCAGCCCCAGCATTTT,CASSPNGGQPQHF
-,TRBJ1-4,TRBV5-1,-,TGCGCCAGCAGCTTGGCCCCAGGCAGCAATAATGAAAAACTGTTTTTT,CASSLAPGSNNEKLFF
-,TRBJ2-4,TRBV12-1,-,TGTGCCAGCAGCTTTTCTGAGACAGGGCTAGCCAAAAACATTCAGTACTTC,CASSFSETGLAKNIQYF
-,TRBJ2-7,TRBV7-2,-,TGTGCCAGCAGCTTATTAAGCGGGCCCTCCTACGAGCAGTACTTC,CASSLLSGPSYEQYF
-,TRBJ1-2,TRBV6-5,-,TGTGCCAGCAGTTCAGACAGCTACGCAAGGAGAGGCTACACCTTC,CASSSDSYARRGYTF
-,TRBJ1-4,TRBV5-1,-,TGCGCCAGCAGCCGGGGGGGCGACACCAATGAAAAACTGTTTTTT,CASSRGGDTNEKLFF
-,TRBJ2-3,TRBV4-2,-,TGTGCCAGCAGCCAAGAGGATGGGGACTCAGGGGATACGCAGTATTTT,CASSQEDGDSGDTQYF
TRBD2,TRBJ2-7,TRBV7-9,-,TGTGCCAGCAGCACCGGGACTAGCGGCTCCTACGAGCAGTACTTC,CASSTGTSGSYEQYF
TRBD1,TRBJ1-6,TRBV7-2,-,TGTGCCAGCAGCTTAGGGAGGGGACAGGGGAGTTCACCCCTCCACTTT,CASSLGRGQGSSPLHF
TRBD2,TRBJ2-3,TRBV7-2,-,TGTGCCAGCAGCCAGGCTAGCGGGAGTGCTAGCACAGATACGCAGTATTTT,CASSQASGSASTDTQYF
-,TRBJ1-3,TRBV24-1,-,TGTGCCACCAGTGACCCTGGACAGACTGGAAACACCATATATTTT,CATSDPGQTGNTIYF
TRBD1,TRBJ1-4,TRBV25-1,few,TGTGCCAGCCACCTTTTTAGGACAGGCGCTGAAAAACTGTTTTTT,CASHLFRTGAEKLFF
TRBD1,TRBJ2-2,TRBV14,-,TGTGCCAGCAGCCCAGCCGGGACAGGGGGTAGAGGGGAGCTGTTTTTT,CASSPAGTGGRGELFF
TRBD1,TRBJ1-1,TRBV11-2,-,TGTGCCAGCAGCTTAGTTCACAGGGGGAACACTGAAGCTTTCTTT,CASSLVHRGNTEAFF
TRBD1,TRBJ1-2,TRBV7-2,-,TGTGCCAGCAGCTTAGTCGGGACAGGGGGTTATGGCTACACCTTC,CASSLVGTGGYGYTF
TRBD1,TRBJ2-2,TRBV6-6,few,TGTGCCAGCAGGGACCGGGACAGGGGGTACACCGGGGAGCTGTTTTTT,CASRDRDRGYTGELFF
TRBD2,TRBJ2-2,TRBV5-1,-,TGCGCCAGCGGCCGACTAGCGGACCACACCGGGGAGCTGTTTTTT,CASGRLADHTGELFF
TRBD2,TRBJ2-7,TRBV6-2/TRBV6-3,once,TGTGCCAGCAGTGACTTGGGGACTACCCCCCACGAGCAGTACTTC,CASSDLGTTPHEQYF
TRBD2,TRBJ2-1,TRBV5-4,-,TGTGCCAGCAGCTCGGGACTAGCGGGAGTTAAGGCTGAGCAGTTCTTC,CASSSGLAGVKAEQFF
TRBD1,TRBJ2-7,TRBV5-1,few,TGCGCCAGCAGCTTGTCGTTCGGAGGGACAGGTCTCTACGAGCAGTACTTC,CASSLSFGGTGLYEQYF
TRBD1,TRBJ1-1,TRBV19,-,TGTGCCCGTTGCAGGGGGCGCCCGAAAACTGAAGCTTTCTTT,CARCRGRPKTEAFF
-,TRBJ1-2,TRBV2,-,TGTGCCAGCAGTGAACTCGGGCAGGGGGGCTACACCTTC,CASSELGQGGYTF
-,TRBJ1-5,TRBV12-3/TRBV12-4,-,TGTGCCAGCAGTTTATGGGGAGTACAGCCCCAGCATTTT,CASSLWGVQPQHF
-,TRBJ1-1,TRBV5-1,-,TGCGCCAGCAGCTTGGAGGGGCTGGGGAACACTGAAGCTTTCTTT,CASSLEGLGNTEAFF
-,TRBJ2-3,TRBV7-2,once,TGTGCCAGCAGCCCGAGCCCTAGCACAGATACGCAGTATTTT,CASSPSPSTDTQYF
-,TRBJ2-3,TRBV18,-,TGTGCCAGCTCACCGGCAGGGACAAGCACAGATACGCAGTATTTT,CASSPAGTSTDTQYF
TRBD1,TRBJ2-2,TRBV28,-,TGTGCCAGCAGTTTATTCAGGGGACAGGGGGCGAATACCGGGGAGCTGTTTTTT,CASSLFRGQGANTGELFF
-,TRBJ2-1,TRBV7-3,-,TGTGCCAGCAGCTTAGAGAGCGGGCGCTACAATGAGCAGTTCTTC,CASSLESGRYNEQFF
-,TRBJ2-3,TRBV24-1,-,TGTGCCACCAGTGATTACACGGGGGACTCCACAGATACGCAGTATTTT,CATSDYTGDSTDTQYF
-,TRBJ2-6,TRBV5-8,once,TGTGCCAGCAGCTTCCTAGCAACTGGGGCCAACGTCCTGACTTTC,CASSFLATGANVLTF
-,TRBJ1-4,TRBV6-1,once,TGTGCCAGCAGTGAAGCACAGGGAAGTACTAATGAAAAACTGTTTTTT,CASSEAQGSTNEKLFF
-,TRBJ1-1,TRBV5-1,few,TGCGCCAGCAGCTTGGCAGGGTCCAATGAAGCTTTCTTT,CASSLAGSNEAFF
TRBD1,TRBJ1-1,TRBV5-1,-,TGCGCCAGCAGCCCAAAGGTGGGGACAGAGAACACTGAAGCTTTCTTT,CASSPKVGTENTEAFF
-,TRBJ2-3,TRBV7-9,-,TGTGCCAGTCGGCGAACGGGGGTCCTCACAGATACGCAGTATTTT,CASRRTGVLTDTQYF
TRBD1,TRBJ1-2,TRBV7-2,-,TGTGCCAGCAGCTTAGACAGGGGATACTATGGCTACACCTTC,CASSLDRGYYGYTF
-,TRBJ1-1,TRBV18,-,TGTGCCAGCTCACCACCGGGGCGGTCAAGTGAAGCTTTCTTT,CASSPPGRSSEAFF
-,TRBJ2-4,TRBV2,-,TGTGCCAGCAGTCTAAGACAACTAGCCAAAAACATTCAGTACTTC,CASSLRQLAKNIQYF
TRBD1,TRBJ1-1,TRBV5-1,-,TGCGCCAGCCACCTAGGGGGCCCTATGAACACTGAAGCTTTCTTT,CASHLGGPMNTEAFF